This is a list of T cell receptor beta chains from one sample in a study of post-analysis software for immune sequencing data. TCRdb fed the PCR reads into MiXCR, producing one record per CDR3 protein. The sample carries some 800,000 distinct CDR3 sequences, around 42% recorded once. The sample taken for sequencing was blood. These receptors originate from a girl aged 10-17 years with multiple sclerosis. Each CDR3 is given without its conserved first and last residue. Each record gives: V gene, J gene, CDR3 protein.

V gene: TRBV6-1; J gene: TRBJ2-7; CDR3 protein: ASSDRLAGSYEQY
V gene: TRBV7-3; J gene: TRBJ2-7; CDR3 protein: ASSSLGRADGGTYEQY
V gene: TRBV9; J gene: TRBJ2-7; CDR3 protein: ASSEGRPNYEQY
V gene: TRBV2; J gene: TRBJ2-1; CDR3 protein: ASSLLATPRGEQF
V gene: TRBV20-1; J gene: TRBJ2-1; CDR3 protein: SARDRRWLADSYNEQF
V gene: TRBV7-3; J gene: TRBJ2-7; CDR3 protein: ASSLELGTEQY
V gene: TRBV7-9; J gene: TRBJ2-7; CDR3 protein: ASRAKGTGTYEQY
V gene: TRBV6-5; J gene: TRBJ2-5; CDR3 protein: ASRAGGYETQY
V gene: TRBV4-1; J gene: TRBJ1-6; CDR3 protein: ASSQDTNSPLH
V gene: TRBV20-1; J gene: TRBJ2-7; CDR3 protein: SARGPNEQY
V gene: TRBV15; J gene: TRBJ2-1; CDR3 protein: ATSGGGQGSGEQF
V gene: TRBV5-1; J gene: TRBJ2-1; CDR3 protein: ASSTPTGLFYNEQF
V gene: TRBV6-5; J gene: TRBJ1-1; CDR3 protein: ASSYRQGVATEAF
V gene: TRBV4-1; J gene: TRBJ1-1; CDR3 protein: ASSQVEEGLNTEAF
V gene: TRBV20-1; J gene: TRBJ1-2; CDR3 protein: SASRQGGYGYT
V gene: TRBV7-9; J gene: TRBJ1-5; CDR3 protein: ASSLEGLQPQH
V gene: TRBV6-6; J gene: .; CDR3 protein: ASSYSEYEQY
V gene: TRBV3-1; J gene: TRBJ2-7; CDR3 protein: ASSVGQGASEQY